A single sample is the source of the 2 T cell receptor beta chains below, sequenced in a study of tumor-infiltrating lymphocytes in primary liver carcinoma. A constant-region primer primed TCR beta cDNA synthesis from 400 to 550 ng of total RNA. Researchers made the TCR beta libraries by running three nested multiplex PCR rounds with slightly modified ARM-PCR. PCR rounds one and two used TRBV1-TRBV30 forward primers with a C-beta reverse primer for around 9 cycles each. MiXCR was run by TCRdb on the multiplex PCR reads, yielding one entry per CDR3 protein. The sample shows some 200,000 distinct CDR3 sequences, about two thirds of them seen only once. RNA isolated from unsorted whole blood supplied the blood RNA, with germline DNA also extracted. The material sequenced was peripheral blood. The receptor set was obtained from a woman aged 60-70 years with primary liver carcinoma and hepatitis B virus infection.

This clonotype was seen repeatedly, ten times or more. The chain links TRBV6-5 to TRBJ2-7; D possibly corresponds to TRBD2 (7 bases). Germline values: CDR1 MNHEY, CDR2 SVGAGI. V was cut by 7 bases and J by 2 bases, with 15 bases left in between. This CDR3 has 14 amino acids. CDR3 in amino acids: CASKGGGSTYEQYF. CDR3 nucleotides: TGTGCCAGCAAGGGGGGGGGGAGCACCTACGAGCAGTACTTC.

The chain is built from TRBV6-6 and TRBJ1-3; D perhaps matches TRBD1 (5 bases). V gave up 6 bases and J gave up 4 bases, with 13 bases separating them. The CDR3 consists of 14 residues. Germline lookup yields CDR1 MNHNY and CDR2 SVGAGI (reference sequence). In DNA form, the CDR3 reads TGTGCCAGCAGCCGCCCCGGGGGAGGAAACACCATATATTTT. Its protein product is CASSRPGGGNTIYF.